These T cell receptor beta chains were read from a single sample in a study of technical replicates of blood from a handful of donors. Profiled with immunoSEQ multiplex PCR; TCRdb holds only in-frame clones, not every one. The sample includes about 80,000 clones, 95% to 98% of them seen just once. Sequencing was performed on T cells isolated from PBMCs. These TCRs come from a human donor in good health. Both conserved end residues are part of each CDR3. A D gene is named only where the DNA matches it firmly. Clone size is stated in some rows and not others, as once, few, many or a class when expanded.

NA | TRBJ2-7 | NA | TRBV15 | TGTGCCACCAGCAGAGATGAGGACGAGCAGTACTTC | CATSRDEDEQYF
NA | TRBJ2-3 | NA | TRBV6-4 | TGTGCCAGCAGTAAATATGCAGGGGCTCAAGTGGATACGCAGTATTTT | CASSKYAGAQVDTQYF
NA | TRBJ1-1 | once | TRBV2 | TGTGCCAGCAGGCCAGGGAAGACAGGCGGCACTGAAGCTTTCTTT | CASRPGKTGGTEAFF
NA | TRBJ1-1 | NA | TRBV7-3 | TGTGCCAGCAGCTCCACGGGTAACACTGAAGCTTTCTTT | CASSSTGNTEAFF
NA | TRBJ2-2 | many | TRBV6-4 | TGTGCCAGCAGTGACTCTAGCACCGGGGAGCTGTTTTTT | CASSDSSTGELFF
TRBD1 | TRBJ2-2 | NA | TRBV19 | TGTGCCAGTAGTCCCGGGACAGGGATTATCGGGGAGCTGTTTTTT | CASSPGTGIIGELFF
NA | TRBJ1-5 | NA | TRBV4-1 | TGCGCCAGCAGCCAAGGGGAGGGGAGATCCTACTATCAGCCCCAGCATTTT | CASSQGEGRSYYQPQHF
NA | TRBJ1-2 | NA | TRBV10-1 | TGCGCCAGCAGTGAGTCGGAGGGAAACTATGGCTACACCTTC | CASSESEGNYGYTF
NA | TRBJ1-2 | NA | TRBV4-1 | TGCGCCAGCAGCCAGGGGACTTCAGCCTATGGCTACACCTTC | CASSQGTSAYGYTF
TRBD2 | TRBJ2-7 | once | TRBV6-1 | TGTGCCAGCAGTGTGGCGGGAGAAGGCTACGAGCAGTACTTC | CASSVAGEGYEQYF
NA | TRBJ2-5 | NA | TRBV28 | TGTGCCAGCAGTCCCTTTCCTAAAGAGACCCAGTACTTC | CASSPFPKETQYF
NA | TRBJ2-5 | NA | TRBV1 | TGCACCAGCAGCCGATCTAGCGGGGGGCCATACCAAGAGACCCAGTACTTC | CTSSRSSGGPYQETQYF
NA | TRBJ1-5 | NA | TRBV19 | TGTGCCAGTAGTATAATCCCGAATCAGCCCCAGCATTTT | CASSIIPNQPQHF
TRBD2 | TRBJ2-1 | NA | TRBV2 | TGTGCCAGCAGTGTTTCTTTAGCGGGAGTACCGGTGAATGAGCAGTTCTTC | CASSVSLAGVPVNEQFF
NA | TRBJ1-2 | NA | TRBV4-1 | TGCGCCAGCAGCCAAGACGTGAAAACAGACAGTGTCTATGGCTACACCTTC | CASSQDVKTDSVYGYTF
TRBD1 | TRBJ2-1 | NA | TRBV12-5 | TGTGCTAGTGGTTTGCCTACCGGGACAGGGGTCTACAATGAGCAGTTCTTC | CASGLPTGTGVYNEQFF
TRBD2 | TRBJ2-7 | NA | TRBV28 | TGTGCCAGCAGTTCTTGGCGGGAGGTCTCCTACGAGCAGTACTTC | CASSSWREVSYEQYF
TRBD1 | TRBJ1-4 | NA | TRBV2 | TGTGCCAGCAGTGCCAGGGGGACACATAATGAAAAACTGTTTTTT | CASSARGTHNEKLFF
TRBD2 | TRBJ2-1 | once | TRBV29-1 | TGCAGCGTTGAACCGCTAGCGGCGTACAATGAGCAGTTCTTC | CSVEPLAAYNEQFF
TRBD1 | TRBJ1-5 | NA | TRBV19 | TGTGCCAGTAGTATAGATCGACAGGGGGAACAGCCCCAGCATTTT | CASSIDRQGEQPQHF
NA | TRBJ1-2 | NA | TRBV28 | TGTGCCAGCAGTTCCCAGGGCCCGAGGGGCTACACCTTC | CASSSQGPRGYTF
NA | TRBJ1-5 | NA | TRBV19 | TGTGCCAGTAACAGAGTAAATCAGCCCCAGCATTTT | CASNRVNQPQHF
NA | TRBJ2-3 | NA | TRBV19 | TGTGCCAGTAGCGAGACAGGACCTAACACAGATACGCAGTATTTT | CASSETGPNTDTQYF
TRBD1 | TRBJ2-1 | once | TRBV28 | TGTGCCAGCAGACATGACAGGGGAAACTACAATGAGCAGTTCTTC | CASRHDRGNYNEQFF
TRBD1 | TRBJ1-4 | once | TRBV28 | TGTGCCACCGAGGGACAGCTTGAAAAACTGTTTTTT | CATEGQLEKLFF
NA | TRBJ2-5 | NA | TRBV9 | TGTGCCAGCAGCGTAGGGGTGACAGTGTTGGAGACCCAGTACTTC | CASSVGVTVLETQYF
TRBD1 | TRBJ1-1 | NA | TRBV19 | TGTGCCAGTAGTAGAACAGGGGGCGCGTTGAGCACTGAAGCTTTCTTT | CASSRTGGALSTEAFF
NA | TRBJ1-4 | NA | TRBV7-2 | TGTGCCAGCAGCTACACAGTGAACTCCAGAGAAAAACTGTTTTTT | CASSYTVNSREKLFF
NA | TRBJ1-5 | NA | TRBV5-5 | TGTGCCAGCAGCTTGGCTGGACAATTCCATCAGCCCCAGCATTTT | CASSLAGQFHQPQHF
TRBD2 | TRBJ2-1 | NA | TRBV7-6 | TGTGCCAGCAGCTTCGGACTAGCGGTTAACAATGAGCAGTTCTTC | CASSFGLAVNNEQFF
TRBD2 | TRBJ2-1 | NA | TRBV9 | TGTGCCAGCAGCTCCCGACTAGCGGGCGGCTCCTACAATGAGCAGTTCTTC | CASSSRLAGGSYNEQFF
NA | TRBJ1-2 | NA | TRBV5-1 | TGCGCCAGCAGCCCCTCCCCAGGGTATGGCTACACCTTC | CASSPSPGYGYTF
TRBD2 | TRBJ2-1 | NA | TRBV7-9 | TGTGCCAGCAGCCCGGGGGGGGTAAATGAGCAGTTCTTC | CASSPGGVNEQFF
NA | TRBJ2-7 | NA | TRBV27 | TGTGCCAGCACTCCCGGGGGTCCTAGCTCCTACGAGCAGTACTTC | CASTPGGPSSYEQYF
TRBD1 | TRBJ1-5 | NA | TRBV7-2 | TGTGCCAGCAGCTTTCCCCCGGCGAGCAGGGGGCACAATCAGCCCCAGCATTTT | CASSFPPASRGHNQPQHF
NA | TRBJ2-5 | NA | TRBV4-1 | TGCGCCAGCAGCCAAGATGAGGGCCGGGATGAGACCCAGTACTTC | CASSQDEGRDETQYF
TRBD2 | TRBJ2-2 | NA | TRBV5-1 | TGCGCCAGCAGCTCCCTACTAGCGGGAAAGGGAGCTGGGGAGCTGTTTTTT | CASSSLLAGKGAGELFF
NA | TRBJ1-1 | NA | TRBV11-2 | TGTGCCAGCAGCTTAGTCCATGGCAGGGTAACTGAAGCTTTCTTT | CASSLVHGRVTEAFF
NA | TRBJ2-3 | NA | TRBV4-3 | TGCGCCAGCAGCCAAGATATGGGGCCGTCAAGCACAGATACGCAGTATTTT | CASSQDMGPSSTDTQYF
NA | TRBJ2-5 | NA | TRBV4-1 | TGCGCCAGCAGCCAAGAGGGTCTTCAGGTGGAGACCCAGTACTTC | CASSQEGLQVETQYF
NA | TRBJ1-2 | NA | TRBV19 | TGTGCCAGTACCGTCGGTTACTATGGCTACACCTTC | CASTVGYYGYTF
TRBD2 | TRBJ2-1 | NA | TRBV7-7 | TGTGCCAGCAGCTTACGTGCGGGAGTCGACAATGAGCAGTTCTTC | CASSLRAGVDNEQFF
NA | TRBJ2-1 | NA | TRBV5-1 | TGCGCCAGCAGCAATGGGGGCCCCTACAATGAGCAGTTCTTC | CASSNGGPYNEQFF
TRBD2 | TRBJ2-1 | NA | TRBV7-8 | TGTGCCAGCAGCTTAGCGGCTAGCGGGAGGGTCCATGAGCAGTTCTTC | CASSLAASGRVHEQFF
TRBD2 | TRBJ2-7 | NA | TRBV6-1 | TGTGCCAGCAGTGAAGGGTCTAGCGGACCCTACGAGCAGTACTTC | CASSEGSSGPYEQYF
NA | TRBJ1-5 | NA | TRBV30 | TGTGCCTGGAGTGTACAAACCAATCAGCCCCAGCATTTT | CAWSVQTNQPQHF
NA | TRBJ2-7 | once | TRBV15 | TGTGCCACCAGCAAAACCGGGAGCTACTACGAGCAGTACTTC | CATSKTGSYYEQYF
NA | TRBJ1-3 | once | TRBV10-3 | TGTGCCATCAGTGAGATCGTAGACTCTGGAAACACCATATATTTT | CAISEIVDSGNTIYF
TRBD1 | TRBJ2-1 | NA | TRBV27 | TGTGCCAGCAGTGACAGACCCGCACGCCGGGACAGGAATGAGCAGTTCTTC | CASSDRPARRDRNEQFF
NA | TRBJ2-2 | NA | TRBV28 | TGTGCCAGCAGTTTAAGGGGCAGGAACACCGGGGAGCTGTTTTTT | CASSLRGRNTGELFF
NA | TRBJ2-5 | NA | TRBV5-1 | TGCGCCAGCAGCTTGGTTCCGGGTTCGAAGACCCAGTACTTC | CASSLVPGSKTQYF
TRBD1 | TRBJ1-1 | NA | TRBV29-1 | TGCAGCGTCGGACAGGGTTCCACTGAAGCTTTCTTT | CSVGQGSTEAFF
NA | TRBJ2-7 | NA | TRBV21-1 | TGTGCCAGCAGTCGGACTGGTCTATACGAGCAGTACTTC | CASSRTGLYEQYF
TRBD2 | TRBJ2-7 | NA | TRBV4-3 | TGCGCCAGCAGCCAAGACGTCGGGAGGGGATACGAGCAGTACTTC | CASSQDVGRGYEQYF
NA | TRBJ2-3 | NA | TRBV11-3 | TGTGCCAGCAGCCCCAGGCATACGGCCACAGATACGCAGTATTTT | CASSPRHTATDTQYF
NA | TRBJ1-4 | NA | TRBV11-2 | TGTGCCAGCAGCTTAGGGCAGGTCCCGTTGACTGAAAAACTGTTTTTT | CASSLGQVPLTEKLFF
NA | TRBJ2-5 | NA | TRBV29-1 | TGCAGCGGTGTCCAGACGGGGTGGACCCAGTACTTC | CSGVQTGWTQYF
TRBD2 | TRBJ2-1 | NA | TRBV5-6 | TGTGCCAGCAGCTGGGGACTACCAGCTGATGACGAGCAGTTCTTC | CASSWGLPADDEQFF
TRBD2 | TRBJ2-1 | NA | TRBV9 | TGTGCCAGCAGCGTAGCTACTCGGGGGGATGAGCAGTTCTTC | CASSVATRGDEQFF